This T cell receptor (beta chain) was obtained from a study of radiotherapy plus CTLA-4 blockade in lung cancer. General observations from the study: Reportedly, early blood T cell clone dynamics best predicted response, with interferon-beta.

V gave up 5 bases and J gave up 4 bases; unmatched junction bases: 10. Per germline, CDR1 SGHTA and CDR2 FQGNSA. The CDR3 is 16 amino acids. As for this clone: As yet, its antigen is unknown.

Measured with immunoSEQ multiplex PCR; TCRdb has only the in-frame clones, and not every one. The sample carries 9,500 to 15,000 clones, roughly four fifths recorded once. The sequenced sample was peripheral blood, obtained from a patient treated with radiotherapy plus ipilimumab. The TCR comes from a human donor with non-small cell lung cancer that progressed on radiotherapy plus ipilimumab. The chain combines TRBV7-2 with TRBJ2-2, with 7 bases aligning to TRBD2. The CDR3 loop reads CASSLAGTTITGELFF. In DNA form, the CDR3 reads TGTGCCAGCAGCCTTGCCGGGACTACTATCACCGGGGAGCTGTTTTTT.